The clone carrying this TCR beta chain appeared a few times. Its antigen is currently unknown. The authors ran a second PCR of roughly 6 to 12 cycles using a sample-barcoded 5' primer and a J-beta primer mix. TCRdb itself ran the 5' RACE reads through MiXCR, one entry per CDR3 protein. Of nearly 800,000 distinct CDR3 sequences in the sample, 25% were seen once. CDR3 length: 14 residues. V lost 3 bases and J 6 bases, leaving 15 bases between the germline ends. In germline, CDR1 is DFQATT, CDR2 SNEGSKA (reference sequence). This entry belongs to a study of blood T cells in healthy people across ages. On the study more broadly: Per every two T cells, about one barcoded beta molecule was captured by template switching. Overall study findings and caveats: Diversity was higher, and naive CD4+ cells more numerous, in long-lived donors than in aged donors.

The same data also contributed to another study, on T cells of mothers and their children.

The rearrangement uses TRBV20-1 and TRBJ2-4; D is perhaps TRBD2 (5 bases). The sequenced sample was blood. The TCR comes from a boy younger than 18 in good health. The CDR3 region is CSASKASTRNIQYF. CDR3 bases: TGCAGTGCTAGTAAAGCTAGCACGAGAAACATTCAGTACTTC.